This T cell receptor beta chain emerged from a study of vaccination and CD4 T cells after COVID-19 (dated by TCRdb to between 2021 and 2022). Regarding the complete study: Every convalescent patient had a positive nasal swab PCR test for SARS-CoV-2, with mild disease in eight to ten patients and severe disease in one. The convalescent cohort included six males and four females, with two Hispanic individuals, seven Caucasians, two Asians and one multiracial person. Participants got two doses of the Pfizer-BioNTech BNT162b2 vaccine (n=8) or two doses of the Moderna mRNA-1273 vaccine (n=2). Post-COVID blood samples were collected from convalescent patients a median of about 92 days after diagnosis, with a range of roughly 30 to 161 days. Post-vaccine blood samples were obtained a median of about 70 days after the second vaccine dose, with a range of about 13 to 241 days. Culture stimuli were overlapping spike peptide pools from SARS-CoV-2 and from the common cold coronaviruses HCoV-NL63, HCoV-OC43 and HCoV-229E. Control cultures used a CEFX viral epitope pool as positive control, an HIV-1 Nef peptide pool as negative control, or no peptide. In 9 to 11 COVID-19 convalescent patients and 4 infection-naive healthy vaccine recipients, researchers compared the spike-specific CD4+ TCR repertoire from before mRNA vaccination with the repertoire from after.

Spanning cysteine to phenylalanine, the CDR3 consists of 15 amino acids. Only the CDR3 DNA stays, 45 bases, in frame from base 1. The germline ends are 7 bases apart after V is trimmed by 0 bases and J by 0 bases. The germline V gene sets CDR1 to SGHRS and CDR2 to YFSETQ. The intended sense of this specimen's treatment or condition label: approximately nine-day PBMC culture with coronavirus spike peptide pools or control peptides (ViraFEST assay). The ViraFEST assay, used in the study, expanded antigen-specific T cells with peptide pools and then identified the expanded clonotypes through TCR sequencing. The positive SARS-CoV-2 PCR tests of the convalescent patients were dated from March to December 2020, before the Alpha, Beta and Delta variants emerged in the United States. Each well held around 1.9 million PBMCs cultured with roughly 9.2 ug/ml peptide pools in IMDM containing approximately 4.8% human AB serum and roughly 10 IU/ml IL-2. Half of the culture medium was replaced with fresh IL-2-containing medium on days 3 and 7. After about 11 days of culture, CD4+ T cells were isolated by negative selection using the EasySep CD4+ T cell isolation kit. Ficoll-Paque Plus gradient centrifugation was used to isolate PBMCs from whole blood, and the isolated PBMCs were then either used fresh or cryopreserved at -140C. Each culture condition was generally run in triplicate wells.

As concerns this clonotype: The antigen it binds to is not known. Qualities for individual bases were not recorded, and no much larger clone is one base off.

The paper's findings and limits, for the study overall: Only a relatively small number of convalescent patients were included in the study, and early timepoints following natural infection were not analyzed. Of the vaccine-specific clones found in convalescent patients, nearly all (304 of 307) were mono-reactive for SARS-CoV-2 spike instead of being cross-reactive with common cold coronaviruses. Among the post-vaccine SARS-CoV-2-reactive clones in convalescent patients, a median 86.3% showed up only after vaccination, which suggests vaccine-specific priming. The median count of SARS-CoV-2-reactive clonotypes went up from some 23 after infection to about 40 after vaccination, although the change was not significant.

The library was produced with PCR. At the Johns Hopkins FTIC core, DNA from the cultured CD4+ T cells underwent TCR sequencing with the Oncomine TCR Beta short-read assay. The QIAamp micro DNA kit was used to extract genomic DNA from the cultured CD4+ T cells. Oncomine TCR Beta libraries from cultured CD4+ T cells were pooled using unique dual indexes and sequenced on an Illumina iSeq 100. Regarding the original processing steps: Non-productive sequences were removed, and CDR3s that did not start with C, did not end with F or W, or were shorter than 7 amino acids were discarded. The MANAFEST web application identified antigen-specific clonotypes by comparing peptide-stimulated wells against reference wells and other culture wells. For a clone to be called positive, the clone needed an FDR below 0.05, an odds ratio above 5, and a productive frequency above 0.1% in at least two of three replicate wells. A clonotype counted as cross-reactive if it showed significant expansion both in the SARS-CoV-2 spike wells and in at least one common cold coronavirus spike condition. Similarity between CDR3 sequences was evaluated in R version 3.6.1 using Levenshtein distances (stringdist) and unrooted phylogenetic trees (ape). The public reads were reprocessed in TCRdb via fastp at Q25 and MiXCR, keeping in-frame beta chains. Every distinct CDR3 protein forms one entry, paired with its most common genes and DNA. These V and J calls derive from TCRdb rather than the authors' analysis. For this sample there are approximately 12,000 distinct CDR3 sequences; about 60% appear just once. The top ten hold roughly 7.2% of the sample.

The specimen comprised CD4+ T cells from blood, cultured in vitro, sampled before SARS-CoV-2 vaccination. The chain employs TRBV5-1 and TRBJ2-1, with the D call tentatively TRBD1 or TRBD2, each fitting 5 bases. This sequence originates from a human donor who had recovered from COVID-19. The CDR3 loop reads CASSLGGNSYNEQFF. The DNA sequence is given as TGCGCCAGCAGCTTGGGGGGGAACTCCTACAATGAGCAGTTCTTC.